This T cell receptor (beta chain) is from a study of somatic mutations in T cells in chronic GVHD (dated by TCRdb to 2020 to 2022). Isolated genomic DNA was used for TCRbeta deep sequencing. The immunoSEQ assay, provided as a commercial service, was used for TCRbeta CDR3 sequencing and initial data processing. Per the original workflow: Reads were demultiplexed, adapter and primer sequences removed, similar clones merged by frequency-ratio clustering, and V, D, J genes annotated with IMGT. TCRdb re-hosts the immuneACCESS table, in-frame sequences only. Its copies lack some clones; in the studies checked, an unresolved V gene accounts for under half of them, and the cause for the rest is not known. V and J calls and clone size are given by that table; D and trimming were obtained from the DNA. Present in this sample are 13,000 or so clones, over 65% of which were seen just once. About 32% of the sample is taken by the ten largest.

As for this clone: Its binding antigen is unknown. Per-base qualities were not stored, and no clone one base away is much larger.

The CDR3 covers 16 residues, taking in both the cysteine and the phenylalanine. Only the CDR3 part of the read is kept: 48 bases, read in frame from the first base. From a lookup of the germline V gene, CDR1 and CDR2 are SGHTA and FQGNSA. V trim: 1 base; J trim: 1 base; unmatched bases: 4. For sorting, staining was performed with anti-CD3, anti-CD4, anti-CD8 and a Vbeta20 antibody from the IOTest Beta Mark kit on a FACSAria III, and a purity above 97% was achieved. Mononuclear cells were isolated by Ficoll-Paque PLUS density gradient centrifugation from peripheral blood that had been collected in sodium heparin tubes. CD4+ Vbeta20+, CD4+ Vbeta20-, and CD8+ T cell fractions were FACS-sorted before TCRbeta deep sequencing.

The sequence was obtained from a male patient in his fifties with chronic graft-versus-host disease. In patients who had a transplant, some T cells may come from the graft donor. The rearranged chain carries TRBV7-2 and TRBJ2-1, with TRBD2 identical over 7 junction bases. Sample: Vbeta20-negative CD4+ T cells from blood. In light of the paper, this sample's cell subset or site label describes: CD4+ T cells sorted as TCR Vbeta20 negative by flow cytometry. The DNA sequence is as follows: TGTGCCAGCAGCTTAGAAGTGGGGGGGTCCTACAATGAGCAGTTCTTC. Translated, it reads CASSLEVGGSYNEQFF.